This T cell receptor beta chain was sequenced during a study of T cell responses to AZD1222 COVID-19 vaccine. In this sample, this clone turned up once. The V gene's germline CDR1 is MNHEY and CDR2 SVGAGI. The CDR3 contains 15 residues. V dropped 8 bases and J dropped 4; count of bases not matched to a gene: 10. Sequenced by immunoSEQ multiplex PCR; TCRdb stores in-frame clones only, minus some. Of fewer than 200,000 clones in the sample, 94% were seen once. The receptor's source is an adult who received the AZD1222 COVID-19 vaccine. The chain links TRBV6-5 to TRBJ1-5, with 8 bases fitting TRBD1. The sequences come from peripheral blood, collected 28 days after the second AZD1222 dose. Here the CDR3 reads CASGQQGVRNQPQHF. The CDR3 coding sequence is TGTGCCAGCGGACAACAGGGGGTACGGAATCAGCCCCAGCATTTT.